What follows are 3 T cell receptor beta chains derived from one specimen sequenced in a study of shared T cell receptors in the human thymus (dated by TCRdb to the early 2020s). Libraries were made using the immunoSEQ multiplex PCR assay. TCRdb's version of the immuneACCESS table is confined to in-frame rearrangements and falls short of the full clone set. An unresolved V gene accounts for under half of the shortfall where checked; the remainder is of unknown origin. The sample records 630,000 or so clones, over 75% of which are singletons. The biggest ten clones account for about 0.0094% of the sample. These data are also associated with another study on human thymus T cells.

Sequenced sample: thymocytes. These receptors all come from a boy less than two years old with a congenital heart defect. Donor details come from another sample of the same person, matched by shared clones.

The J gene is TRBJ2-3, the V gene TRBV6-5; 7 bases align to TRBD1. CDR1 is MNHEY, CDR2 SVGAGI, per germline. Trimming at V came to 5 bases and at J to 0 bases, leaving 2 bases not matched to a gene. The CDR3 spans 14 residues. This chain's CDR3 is CASSVRGSTDTQYF. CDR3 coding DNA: TGTGCCAGCAGTGTCAGGGGGAGCACAGATACGCAGTATTTT.

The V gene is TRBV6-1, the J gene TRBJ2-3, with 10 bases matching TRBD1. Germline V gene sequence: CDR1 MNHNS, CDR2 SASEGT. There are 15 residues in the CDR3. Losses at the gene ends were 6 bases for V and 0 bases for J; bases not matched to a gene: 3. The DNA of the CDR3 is TGTGCCAGCAGCGAGGGACAGGGGAGCACAGATACGCAGTATTTT. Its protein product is CASSEGQGSTDTQYF.

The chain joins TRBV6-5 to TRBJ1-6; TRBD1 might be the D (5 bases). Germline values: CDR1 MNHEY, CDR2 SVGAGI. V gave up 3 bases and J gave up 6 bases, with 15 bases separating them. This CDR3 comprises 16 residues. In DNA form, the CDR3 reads TGTGCCAGCAGTTATATAGGGGATTCCGCTAATTCACCCCTCCACTTT. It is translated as CASSYIGDSANSPLHF.